This T cell receptor beta chain was sequenced in a study of blood T cell repertoires in COVID-19. The junction had 7 bases not matched to a gene; V was cut back by 4 bases and J by 3 bases. CDR3 length equals 15 residues. The germline V gene has CDR1 SGHRS and CDR2 YFSETQ. Original analysis: By means of reference gene primer amplification, nucleated cell counts were estimated. The assay was immunoSEQ multiplex PCR, and TCRdb's table has in-frame clones only and misses some. V, J and clone size are taken as reported in that table, and D and trimming were inferred from the DNA itself. The sample yields roughly 56,000 clones, about 91% seen once.

Sequenced sample: peripheral blood. The source is a man between 50 and 59 years old with active COVID-19. The genes are TRBV5-1 and TRBJ1-1; 9 bases map to TRBD1. Here the CDR3 DNA reads TGCGCCAGCAGCACACAGGGGGCCCGGTACACTGAAGCTTTCTTT. Translated: CASSTQGARYTEAFF.